This TCR beta chain is drawn from a study of T cells in Graves' hyperthyroidism and ophthalmopathy. Overall study findings and caveats: For ophthalmopathy, model prediction preceded onset by a median 6.5 months. Researchers report that a 13 V-J model separated ophthalmopathy from stable hyperthyroidism.

This clonotype was picked up many times. Its antigen is currently unknown. V was pared by 1 base and J by 6 bases, with 6 bases between. The CDR3 runs to 13 residues. Germline V gene lookup returns CDR1 SGHDN and CDR2 FVKESK. A sample of blood taken at first hyperthyroidism diagnosis preceded any ophthalmopathy symptoms. TCR beta CDR3 regions were amplified from RNA. First-round RT-PCR with HTBI primers amplified the TCR CDR3 region. Via MiXCR, TCRdb re-called the multiplex PCR reads, giving one row per CDR3 protein. Here the sample spans nearly 600,000 distinct CDR3 sequences, approximately 13% being singletons.

This rearrangement joins TRBV14 to TRBJ1-4; no clear D. The source of this sequence is a woman aged 25 to 39 with Graves' hyperthyroidism that later progressed to Graves' ophthalmopathy. The sample consisted of blood. In DNA form, the CDR3 reads TGTGCCAGCAGCCAAGGTTCTTATGAAAAACTGTTTTTT. This sequence encodes CASSQGSYEKLFF.